The 13 T cell receptor beta chains presented below share a single source sample, sequenced in a study of Ad26.COV2.S vaccination and SARS-CoV-2 variants (dated by TCRdb to the early 2020s). Libraries came from the immunoSEQ multiplex PCR assay. The source is immuneACCESS, and TCRdb retained only in-frame sequences with V and J called. Part of the clones is not carried over; for the studies checked, unresolved V genes explain less than half of this, and the remainder is unexplained. This sample is represented by approximately 420,000 clones; around 89% of them were singletons. The ten largest clones take up less than 4.5% of the sample. What the treatment or condition label conveys for this sample: around 19 received Ad26.COV2.S at low or high dose, single or two shots; roughly 5 received placebo; per-sample allocation not given. Repertoires of vaccine and placebo recipients were sequenced from samples taken on day 63 after the first injection.

This material consisted of peripheral blood, taken in a trial of Ad26.COV2.S vaccine versus placebo. The receptor source for this set is a person between 18 and 65 years old who received the Ad26.COV2.S COVID-19 vaccine or a placebo.

The genes are TRBV7-6 and TRBJ2-3; TRBD2 matches 15 bases. The V gene's germline CDR1 is SGHVS and CDR2 FNYEAQ. This CDR3 comprises 18 residues. V lost 5 bases to trimming and J lost 3 bases; unmatched junction nucleotides: 9. CDR3 DNA: TGTGCCAGCAGCCCACGCCAGGGACTAGCGGGGGGTACAGATACGCAGTATTTT. Its translation: CASSPRQGLAGGTDTQYF. Drawing the rest from reference TRBV7-6 and TRBJ2-3, the complete variable domain is GAGVSQSPRYKVTKRGQDVALRCDPISGHVSLYWYRQALGQGPEFLTYFNYEAQQDKSGLPNDRFSAERPEGSISTLTIQRTEQRDSAMYRCASSPRQGLAGGTDTQYFGPGTRLTVL.

The chain is built from TRBV28 and TRBJ2-3, with a weak D call TRBD2 (5 bases). This CDR3 region has 13 residues. V lost 5 bases and J 3 bases, leaving 9 bases between the germline ends. CDR1 and CDR2 from the germline V gene are MDHEN and SYDVKM. The CDR3 protein is CASSRTETDTQYF. In DNA form, the CDR3 reads TGTGCCAGCAGTCGGACTGAAACAGATACGCAGTATTTT.

The CDR3 region is CSVVGGHEQYF. The CDR3 DNA reads TGCAGCGTTGTAGGAGGCCACGAGCAGTACTTC. The rearrangement links TRBV29-1 to TRBJ2-7; perhaps TRBD2 as D (5 bases). Trimming removed 4 bases from V and 5 bases from J, with 9 bases in between. Germline lookup yields CDR1 SQVTM and CDR2 ANQGSEA. This CDR3 region has 11 residues.

The chain is built from TRBV9 and TRBJ1-4; the match to TRBD1 covers 10 bases. Germline-derived CDR1 and CDR2 are SGDLS and YYNGEE. V trimming: 0 bases; J trimming: 6 bases; junction bases outside the gene matches: 2. The CDR3 contains 15 residues. DNA for the CDR3: TGTGCCAGCAGCGTAGAGGGGACAGGGGATGAAAAACTGTTTTTT. Protein sequence: CASSVEGTGDEKLFF.

This chain links TRBV2 with TRBJ2-2; 9 bases fit TRBD1. V was pared by 2 bases and J by 8 bases, with 6 bases of the junction left unmatched. Germline CDR1 is SNHLY and CDR2 is FYNNEI. This CDR3 has 15 amino acids. This CDR3 is CASSETGGLVGELFF. The CDR3 coding sequence is TGTGCCAGCAGTGAAACAGGGGGCCTTGTAGGGGAGCTGTTTTTT.

J is TRBJ1-5 and V is TRBV19; D possibly corresponds to TRBD1 (6 bases). Trimming removed 0 bases at V and 5 bases at J, with 11 bases between. The germline V gene has CDR1 LNHDA and CDR2 SQIVND (reference sequence). This CDR3 region has 15 residues. CDR3 loop: CASSIDQGRYQPQHF. Here the CDR3 DNA reads TGTGCCAGTAGTATAGATCAGGGGCGATATCAGCCCCAGCATTTT.

This chain links TRBV2 with TRBJ1-3; 7 nucleotides line up with TRBD1. There are 13 residues in the CDR3. V gave up 5 bases and J gave up 4 bases; unmatched junction bases: 2. In germline, CDR1 is SNHLY, CDR2 FYNNEI. CDR3 amino acids: CASSRGGGNTIYF. In DNA form, the CDR3 reads TGTGCCAGCAGTAGAGGGGGCGGAAACACCATATATTTT.

The chain joins TRBV11-1 to TRBJ2-3; D remains ambiguous. V gave up 5 bases and J gave up 2 bases, with 11 bases separating them. Per the germline V gene, CDR1 is SGHAT and CDR2 is FQDESV (reference sequence). CDR3 size: 14 residues. This chain's CDR3 is CASSVSVSTDTQYF. CDR3 nucleotides: TGTGCCAGCAGCGTGAGCGTTTCCACAGATACGCAGTATTTT.

A word on this clone: Other DNA sequences from this sample encode an identical CDR3 as well. The chain recombines TRBV7-9 with TRBJ1-5; 7 positions agree with TRBD1. Germline CDR1 SEHNR, CDR2 FQNEAQ (reference sequence). The CDR3 covers 14 residues. V lost 1 base and J lost 4; bases outside the gene matches: 1. CDR3 sequence: CASSLGQGNQPQHF. The CDR3 nucleotides are TGTGCCAGCAGCTTAGGACAGGGAAATCAGCCCCAGCATTTT. Together with reference TRBV7-9 and TRBJ1-5, the CDR3 gives the full variable domain: DTGVSQNPRHKITKRGQNVTFRCDPISEHNRLYWYRQTLGQGPEFLTYFQNEAQLEKSRLLSDRFSAERPKGSFSTLEIQRTEQGDSAMYLCASSLGQGNQPQHFGDGTRLSIL.

This sequence joins TRBV6-5 and TRBJ2-1; the match to TRBD2 covers 8 bases. Germline lookup yields CDR1 MNHEY and CDR2 SVGAGI. The CDR3 length is 15 residues. The V gene end was trimmed by 6 bases and the J gene end by 0 bases; junction bases not matched to a gene: 4. The CDR3 nucleotides are TGTGCCAGCAGCCGAACTAGCGGCTCCTACAATGAGCAGTTCTTC. It translates to CASSRTSGSYNEQFF.

The genes are TRBV11-2 and TRBJ2-5; D uncertain. The CDR3 covers 16 residues. Germline V gene lookup returns CDR1 SGHAT and CDR2 FQNNGV. The V end was cut by 0 bases, the J end by 1 base, with 12 bases between. CDR3 sequence reads: CASSLEGSVSQETQYF. CDR3 bases: TGTGCCAGCAGCTTAGAAGGGTCAGTTTCCCAAGAGACCCAGTACTTC.

J is TRBJ1-5 and V is TRBV10-3; TRBD1 matches 7 bases. Germline loops: CDR1 ENHRY, CDR2 SYGVKD. The CDR3 is made up of 13 amino acids. After removal of 9 bases from V and 6 bases from J, the junction contained 8 bases not matched to a gene. The chain's CDR3 is CAIRGEGAQPQHF. CDR3 DNA sequence: TGTGCCATTCGAGGGGAGGGGGCTCAGCCCCAGCATTTT.

This chain joins TRBV2 and TRBJ1-6; D gene uncertain. From germline, CDR1 is SNHLY and CDR2 FYNNEI. V gave up 0 bases and J gave up 7 bases, with 10 bases separating them. The CDR3 extends over 15 amino acids. CDR3 sequence reads: CASSEAGVDNSPLHF. CDR3 DNA sequence: TGTGCCAGCAGTGAAGCGGGAGTGGACAATTCACCCCTCCACTTT.